Each of the 23 T cell receptor beta chains below was sequenced from the same sample in a study of blood T cell repertoires in COVID-19. Sequencing was performed with immunoSEQ multiplex PCR; in TCRdb, only in-frame clones are kept and a portion is missing. Here the sample spans 190,000 or so clones, about 87% being singletons. Specimen: PBMCs or T cells enriched from blood (not recorded which). The receptors derive from a man between 25 and 39 years old who had recovered from COVID-19.

This chain links TRBV9 with TRBJ2-7, with D possibly TRBD1 on 5 matching bases. The CDR3 has 14 residues. Germline-derived CDR1 and CDR2 are SGDLS and YYNGEE. The V and J ends lost 3 bases and 1 base respectively, with 11 bases between them. As DNA, the CDR3 is TGTGCCAGCAGCGCCGACAGTTGGTCCTACGAGCAGTACTTC. Translated, it gives CASSADSWSYEQYF.

The chain employs TRBV5-1 and TRBJ2-7; 7 positions agree with TRBD1. The CDR3 has 15 amino acids. V shed 4 bases, J shed 1 base, and the junction held 8 bases outside the gene matches. The germline V gene has CDR1 SGHRS and CDR2 YFSETQ. CDR3: CASSPRDSLSYEQYF. DNA of the CDR3: TGCGCCAGCAGCCCCCGGGACAGTCTATCCTACGAGCAGTACTTC.

This rearrangement joins TRBV7-2 to TRBJ2-1, with 8 bases lining up with TRBD1. J lost 4 bases, V lost 5 bases, and 10 bases had no gene match. The CDR3 is made up of 16 amino acids. Germline V lookup: CDR1 SGHTA, CDR2 FQGNSA. The CDR3 sequence is CASSPTGAYVYNEQFF. The CDR3 region has the DNA TGTGCCAGCAGCCCGACAGGGGCCTATGTGTACAATGAGCAGTTCTTC.

The chain combines TRBV6-5 with TRBJ2-3; a possible D gene is TRBD2 (5 bases). The germline V gene encodes CDR1 MNHEY and CDR2 SVGAGI. This CDR3 contains 12 residues. V was cut by 4 bases and J by 6 bases, with 8 bases left in between. In DNA form, the CDR3 reads TGTGCCAGCAGTTCAAAGCGGGATACGCAGTATTTT. Translating gives CASSSKRDTQYF.

This rearrangement joins TRBV27 to TRBJ2-1, with 7 bases that match TRBD2. This CDR3 region has 14 residues. Germline values: CDR1 MNHEY, CDR2 SMNVEV (reference sequence). The trim removed 5 bases at V and 6 bases at J, leaving 7 bases unmatched. The CDR3 nucleotides are TGTGCCAGCAGTCCAGGACTAGTCTCCAATGAGCAGTTCTTC. Its protein is CASSPGLVSNEQFF.

This clone was counted between two and nine times. This chain joins TRBV10-1 and TRBJ1-2; weak D call: TRBD1 (5 bases). With 7 bases removed from V and 3 bases from J, the gap between germline ends came to 15 bases. The CDR3 spans 14 residues. CDR1 and CDR2 (germline): WNHNN, SYGVQD (reference sequence). DNA for the CDR3: TGCGCCAGCACCCACCCAGGGAATGACTATGGCTACACCTTC. It is translated as CASTHPGNDYGYTF.

The chain is built from TRBV19 and TRBJ2-1, with TRBD1 matching 9 bases. This CDR3 spans 15 amino acids. Germline V lookup: CDR1 LNHDA, CDR2 SQIVND (reference sequence). The J segment lost 4 bases and the V segment lost 4 bases, leaving 5 bases of the junction unmatched. DNA of the CDR3: TGTGCCAGTAGTACCGGGACAGGGACATACAATGAGCAGTTCTTC. The encoded protein is CASSTGTGTYNEQFF.

The chain is built from TRBV6-4 and TRBJ2-1; 12 bases agree with TRBD2. The CDR3 sequence is 14 residues long. The ends lost 2 bases at V and 7 bases at J; junction bases unmatched: 0. Germline V gene sequence: CDR1 MRHNA, CDR2 SNTAGT. The CDR3 region is CASSDGTSGNEQFF. The DNA for the CDR3 is TGTGCCAGCAGTGACGGGACTAGCGGGAATGAGCAGTTCTTC.

The V call is TRBV5-1, the J call TRBJ1-2; maybe TRBD1 (5 bases). Germline values: CDR1 SGHRS, CDR2 YFSETQ. There are 14 residues in the CDR3. V was pared by 0 bases and J by 4 bases, with 10 bases between. The CDR3 DNA follows: TGCGCCAGCAGCTTGGAGACAGCGAGCTATGGCTACACCTTC. This gives the protein CASSLETASYGYTF. Based on the CDR3 plus reference TRBV5-1 and TRBJ1-2, the full variable domain is KAGVTQTPRYLIKTRGQQVTLSCSPISGHRSVSWYQQTPGQGLQFLFEYFSETQRNKGNFPGRFSGRQFSNSRSEMNVSTLELGDSALYLCASSLETASYGYTFGSGTRLTVV.

V usage is TRBV5-1 and J usage is TRBJ2-5; TRBD2 aligns across 8 bases. Germline CDR1 and CDR2: SGHRS and YFSETQ. This CDR3 spans 15 amino acids. Trimming removed 4 bases from V and 5 bases from J; junction bases left unmatched: 10. CDR3 sequence: CASSTARGGGETQYF. The CDR3 coding sequence is TGCGCCAGCAGCACAGCTCGTGGCGGGGGGGAGACCCAGTACTTC.

The V and J genes are TRBV18 and TRBJ1-1, with no clear D. The V gene's germline CDR1 is KGHSH and CDR2 LQKENI. The length of the CDR3 is 14 residues. V was clipped by 0 bases and J by 4 bases, with 9 bases between them. CDR3 sequence (DNA): TGTGCCAGCTCACCACCTCAGGTCGGCACTGAAGCTTTCTTT. This codes for CASSPPQVGTEAFF.

The J gene is TRBJ2-2, the V gene TRBV5-1; perhaps TRBD2 as D (6 bases). Germline-derived CDR1 and CDR2 are SGHRS and YFSETQ. V shed 6 bases and J shed 2 bases, with 11 bases lying between them. The CDR3 totals 14 residues. The DNA of the CDR3 is TGCGCCAGCAATGGCGGGAAAAACACCGGGGAGCTGTTTTTT. Its translation is CASNGGKNTGELFF.

The genes are TRBV19 and TRBJ1-2; 8 nucleotides align to TRBD1. Trimming cost V 3 bases and J 2 bases; bases outside gene matches: 2. The CDR3 is made up of 14 amino acids. Germline V CDR1 and CDR2: LNHDA, SQIVND (reference sequence). The CDR3 DNA reads TGTGCCAGTAGTATCAGGGGGCGAAACTATGGCTACACCTTC. Translated: CASSIRGRNYGYTF.

This chain connects TRBV7-9 to TRBJ1-1; no firm D call. Germline CDR1 is SEHNR and CDR2 is FQNEAQ (reference sequence). There are 16 residues in the CDR3. Trimming cost V 1 base and J 8 bases, with 20 bases left between them. This CDR3 is CASSLVPRGGYKEAFF. Written as DNA, the CDR3 is TGTGCCAGCAGCTTAGTACCCCGAGGAGGTTACAAGGAAGCTTTCTTT.

The V and J genes are TRBV4-1 and TRBJ2-7; D possibly corresponds to TRBD1 (6 bases). Germline V gives CDR1 MGHRA, CDR2 YSYEKL. With 4 bases removed from V and 2 bases from J, the gap between germline ends came to 15 bases. The CDR3 length is 15 residues. CDR3 coding DNA: TGCGCCAGCAGCCGAGAGACAGGTCCCCCCTACGAGCAGTACTTC. The encoded protein is CASSRETGPPYEQYF.

V gene TRBV2 combines with J gene TRBJ1-2; D remains unclear. Trimming took off 5 bases at V and 4 bases at J, with 8 bases between the two ends. This CDR3 spans 12 amino acids. The germline CDR1 and CDR2 sequences are SNHLY and FYNNEI. Here the CDR3 DNA reads TGTGCCAGCAGTTATTATTCCTATGGCTACACCTTC. It encodes CASSYYSYGYTF.

This clone appeared a few times. The chain carries TRBV28 and TRBJ1-6; D might be TRBD1 (5 bases). V was trimmed by 2 bases and J by 8 bases, leaving 13 bases between them. The CDR3 has 15 amino acids. Germline CDR1 MDHEN, CDR2 SYDVKM. Here the CDR3 reads CASSLGRVKYSPLHF. CDR3 bases: TGTGCCAGCAGTTTAGGCAGGGTTAAATATTCACCCCTCCACTTT.

V and J are TRBV7-6 and TRBJ1-1; no clear D gene. The CDR3 contains 13 residues. V shed 2 bases and J shed 2 bases, with 6 bases lying between them. Germline CDR1 is SGHVS and CDR2 is FNYEAQ. CDR3 nucleotide sequence: TGTGCCAGCAGCTTATCGGTCAACACTGAAGCTTTCTTT. Encoded protein: CASSLSVNTEAFF.

J is TRBJ1-6 and V is TRBV4-2, with TRBD1 matching over 11 bases. The CDR3 totals 16 residues. The germline V gene encodes CDR1 LGHNA and CDR2 YNFKEQ. Trimming cost V 3 bases and J 6 bases; bases outside gene matches: 4. The CDR3 reads CASSQTGTGGNSPLHF. DNA for the CDR3: TGTGCCAGCAGCCAGACCGGGACAGGGGGTAATTCACCCCTCCACTTT.

The chain links TRBV19 to TRBJ2-2; TRBD2 agrees at 9 bases. Germline V lookup: CDR1 LNHDA, CDR2 SQIVND (reference sequence). The CDR3 is 16 amino acids. Losses at the gene ends were 4 bases for V and 2 bases for J; bases not matched to a gene: 5. This chain's CDR3 is CASSTRGTSNTGELFF. CDR3 coding DNA: TGTGCCAGTAGTACGCGAGGGACTAGCAACACCGGGGAGCTGTTTTTT. Full variable domain (remainder filled in from reference TRBV19 and TRBJ2-2): DGGITQSPKYLFRKEGQNVTLSCEQNLNHDAMYWYRQDPGQGLRLIYYSQIVNDFQKGDIAEGYSVSREKKESFPLTVTSAQKNPTAFYLCASSTRGTSNTGELFFGEGSRLTVL.

The chain recombines TRBV4-2 with TRBJ1-1; the D is unclear. This CDR3 spans 13 amino acids. Germline CDR1 LGHNA, CDR2 YNFKEQ. Trimming pared 0 bases from V and 5 bases from J, leaving 7 bases between. Here the CDR3 reads CASSQDYRTEAFF. In DNA, the CDR3 is TGTGCCAGCAGCCAAGATTATCGGACTGAAGCTTTCTTT.

V gene TRBV5-4 combines with J gene TRBJ2-1, with a tentative D call TRBD2 (5 bases). Germline V CDR1 and CDR2: SGHNT, YYREEE (reference sequence). Deletions cut 1 base from V and 0 bases from J, with 8 bases between. The CDR3 length is 15 residues. CDR3 amino acids: CASSLPGNSYNEQFF. Written as DNA, the CDR3 is TGTGCCAGCAGCTTGCCGGGGAACTCCTACAATGAGCAGTTCTTC.

The table lists this clone with a few counts. This chain links TRBV6-2 or TRBV6-3 with TRBJ1-5, with TRBD1 matching 7 bases. The CDR3 has 15 residues. Germline values: CDR1 MNHEY, CDR2 SVGEGT. The V gene end was trimmed by 2 bases and the J gene end by 1 base; junction bases not matched to a gene: 2. CDR3 in amino acids: CASSYQTGSNQPQHF. DNA of the CDR3: TGTGCCAGCAGTTACCAGACAGGGAGCAATCAGCCCCAGCATTTT.